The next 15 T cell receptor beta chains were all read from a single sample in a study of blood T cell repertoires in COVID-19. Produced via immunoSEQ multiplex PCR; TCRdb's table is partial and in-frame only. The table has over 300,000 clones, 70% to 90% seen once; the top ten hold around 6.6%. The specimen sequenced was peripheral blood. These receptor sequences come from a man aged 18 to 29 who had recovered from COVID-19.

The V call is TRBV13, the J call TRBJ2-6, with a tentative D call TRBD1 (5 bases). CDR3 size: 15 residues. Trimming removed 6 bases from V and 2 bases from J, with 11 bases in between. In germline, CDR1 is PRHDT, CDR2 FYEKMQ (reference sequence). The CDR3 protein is CASRSIRAGANVLTF. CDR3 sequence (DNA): TGTGCCAGCAGAAGCATCAGGGCTGGGGCCAACGTCCTGACTTTC.

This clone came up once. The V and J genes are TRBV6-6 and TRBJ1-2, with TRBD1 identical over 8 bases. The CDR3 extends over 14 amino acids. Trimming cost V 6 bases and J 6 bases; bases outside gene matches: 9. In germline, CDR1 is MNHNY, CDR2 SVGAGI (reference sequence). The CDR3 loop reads CASRDQGARDGYTF. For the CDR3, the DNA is TGTGCCAGCAGAGACCAGGGGGCGCGGGATGGCTACACCTTC.

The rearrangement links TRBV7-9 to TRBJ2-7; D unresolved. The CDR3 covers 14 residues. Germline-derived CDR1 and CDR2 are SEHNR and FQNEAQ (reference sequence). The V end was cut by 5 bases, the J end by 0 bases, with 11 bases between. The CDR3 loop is CASSPDISSYEQYF. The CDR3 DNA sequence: TGTGCCAGCAGCCCCGACATTTCCTCCTACGAGCAGTACTTC.

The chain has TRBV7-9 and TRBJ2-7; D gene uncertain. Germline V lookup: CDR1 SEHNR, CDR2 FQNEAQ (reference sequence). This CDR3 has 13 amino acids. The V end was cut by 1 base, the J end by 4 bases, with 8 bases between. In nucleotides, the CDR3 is TGTGCCAGCAGCTTAGGGTCTGCGTACGAGCAGTACTTC. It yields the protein CASSLGSAYEQYF.

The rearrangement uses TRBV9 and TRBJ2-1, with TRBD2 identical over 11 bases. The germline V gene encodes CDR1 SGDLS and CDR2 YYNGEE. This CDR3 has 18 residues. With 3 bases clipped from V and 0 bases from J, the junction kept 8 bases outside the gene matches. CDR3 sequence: CASSGGLADLSSYNEQFF. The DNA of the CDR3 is TGTGCCAGCAGCGGGGGACTAGCGGATTTGAGCTCCTACAATGAGCAGTTCTTC.

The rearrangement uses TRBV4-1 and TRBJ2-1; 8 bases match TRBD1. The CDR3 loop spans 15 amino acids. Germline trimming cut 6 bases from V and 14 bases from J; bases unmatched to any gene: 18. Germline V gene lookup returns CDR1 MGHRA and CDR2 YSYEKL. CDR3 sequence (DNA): TGCGCCAGCAGTCATGAGACACAAGACAGGGGTCCGAAGTTCTTC. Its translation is CASSHETQDRGPKFF.

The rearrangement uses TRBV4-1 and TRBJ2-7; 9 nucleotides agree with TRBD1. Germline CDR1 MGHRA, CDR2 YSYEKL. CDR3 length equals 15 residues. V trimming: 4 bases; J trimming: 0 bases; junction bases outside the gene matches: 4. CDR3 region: CASSLGQGNSYEQYF. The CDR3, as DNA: TGCGCCAGCAGCCTCGGACAGGGGAACTCCTACGAGCAGTACTTC.

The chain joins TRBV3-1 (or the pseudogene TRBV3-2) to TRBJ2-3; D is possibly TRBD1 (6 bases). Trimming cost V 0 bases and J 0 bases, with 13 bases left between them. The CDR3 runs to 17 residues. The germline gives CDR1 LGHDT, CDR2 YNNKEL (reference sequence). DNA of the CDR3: TGTGCCAGCAGCCAAGATCTCCTGGACAGAAGCACAGATACGCAGTATTTT. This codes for CASSQDLLDRSTDTQYF.

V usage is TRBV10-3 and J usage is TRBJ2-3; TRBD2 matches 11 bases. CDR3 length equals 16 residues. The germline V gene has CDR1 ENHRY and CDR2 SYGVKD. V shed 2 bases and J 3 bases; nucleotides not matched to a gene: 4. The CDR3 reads CAISEVTSGITDTQYF. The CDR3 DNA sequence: TGTGCCATCAGTGAGGTGACTAGCGGGATTACAGATACGCAGTATTTT.

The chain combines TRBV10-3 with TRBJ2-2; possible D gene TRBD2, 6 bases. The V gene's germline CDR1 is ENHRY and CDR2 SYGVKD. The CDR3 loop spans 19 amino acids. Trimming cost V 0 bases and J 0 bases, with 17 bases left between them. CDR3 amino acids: CAISESPGEGVPNTGELFF. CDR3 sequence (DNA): TGTGCCATCAGTGAGTCGCCGGGAGAAGGGGTCCCGAACACCGGGGAGCTGTTTTTT.

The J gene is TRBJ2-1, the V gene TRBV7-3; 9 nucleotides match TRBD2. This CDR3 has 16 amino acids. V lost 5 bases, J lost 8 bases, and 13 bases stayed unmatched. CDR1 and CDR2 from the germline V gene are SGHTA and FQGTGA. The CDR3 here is CASSQEPGTSLHEQFF. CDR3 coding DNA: TGTGCCAGCAGCCAAGAGCCCGGGACTAGCCTTCATGAGCAGTTCTTC.

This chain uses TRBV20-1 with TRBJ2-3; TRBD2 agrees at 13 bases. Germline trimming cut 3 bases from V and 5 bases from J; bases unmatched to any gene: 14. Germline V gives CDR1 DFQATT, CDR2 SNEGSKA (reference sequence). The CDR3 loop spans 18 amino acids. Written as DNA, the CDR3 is TGCAGTGCTAGTGCCAGACCCGGGACTAGCGGGGTCAAAGATACGCAGTATTTT. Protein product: CSASARPGTSGVKDTQYF.

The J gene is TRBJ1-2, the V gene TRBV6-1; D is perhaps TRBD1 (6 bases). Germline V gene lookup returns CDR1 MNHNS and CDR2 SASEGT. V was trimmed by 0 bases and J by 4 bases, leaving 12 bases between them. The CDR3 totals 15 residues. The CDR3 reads CASSEALTGLYGYTF. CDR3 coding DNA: TGTGCCAGCAGTGAAGCTCTGACAGGCCTCTATGGCTACACCTTC.

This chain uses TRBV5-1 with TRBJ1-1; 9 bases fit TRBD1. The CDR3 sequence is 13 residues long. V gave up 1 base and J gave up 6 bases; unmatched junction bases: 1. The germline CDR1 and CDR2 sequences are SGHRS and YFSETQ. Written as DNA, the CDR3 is TGCGCCAGCAGCTTGAACAGGGGGCCTGAAGCTTTCTTT. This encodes CASSLNRGPEAFF.

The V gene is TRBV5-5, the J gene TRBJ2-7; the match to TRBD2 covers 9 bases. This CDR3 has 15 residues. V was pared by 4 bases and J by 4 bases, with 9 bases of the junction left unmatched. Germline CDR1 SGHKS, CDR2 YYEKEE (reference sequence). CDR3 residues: CASSPSGAELYEQYF. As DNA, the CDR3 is TGTGCCAGCAGCCCTAGCGGGGCAGAGTTATACGAGCAGTACTTC.